The following is a T cell receptor beta chain sequence with its context. This sample is part of a study of cytomegalovirus exposure and HLA in healthy donors. The protocol was immunoSEQ multiplex PCR, while the TCRdb copy is restricted to in-frame clones and leaves out a portion. Of about 98,000 clones listed, roughly 87% were seen once; the top ten hold under 6.5%. V was cut by 1 base and J by 0 bases, with 13 bases left in between. The CDR3 sequence is 17 residues long. CDR1 is MGHRA, CDR2 YSYEKL, per germline. Sequenced sample: PBMCs. The clonotype was recovered from a man aged 18 to 29 in good health and CMV-seropositive. This sequence joins TRBV4-1 and TRBJ1-3; no definite D call. CDR3 coding DNA: TGCGCCAGCAGCCAAGTGGTTCCAGAATTCTCTGGAAACACCATATATTTT. It codes for CASSQVVPEFSGNTIYF.